This entry lists 17 T cell receptor beta chains sequenced from one sample in a study of blood T cell repertoires in COVID-19. TCRdb's copy holds only in-frame clones and misses some; the assay was immunoSEQ multiplex PCR. The table has roughly 150,000 clones, roughly 80% seen once. Sequenced sample: PBMCs or T cells enriched from blood (not recorded which). The origin of the receptors is a woman aged 40-49 years who had recovered from COVID-19.

This chain uses TRBV3-1 (or the pseudogene TRBV3-2) with TRBJ2-1, with TRBD2 identical over 12 bases. Germline V lookup: CDR1 LGHDT, CDR2 YNNKEL (reference sequence). The CDR3 covers 17 residues. Losses at the gene ends were 1 base for V and 7 bases for J; bases not matched to a gene: 8. In nucleotides, the CDR3 is TGTGCCAGCAGCCAAGGCCGGCTAGCGGGAGGGCGTAATGAGCAGTTCTTC. Its protein is CASSQGRLAGGRNEQFF.

V usage is TRBV9 and J usage is TRBJ2-1, with 9 bases matching TRBD1. The CDR3 has 16 residues. Germline-derived CDR1 and CDR2 are SGDLS and YYNGEE. With 4 bases clipped from V and 4 bases from J, the junction kept 9 bases outside the gene matches. CDR3 nucleotide sequence: TGTGCCAGCAGCACCCCCCGGGACAGGGCGTACAATGAGCAGTTCTTC. Encoded protein: CASSTPRDRAYNEQFF. Looking up the rest from reference TRBV9 and TRBJ2-1 gives the full variable domain: DSGVTQTPKHLITATGQRVTLRCSPRSGDLSVYWYQQSLDQGLQFLIQYYNGEERAKGNILERFSAQQFPDLHSELNLSSLELGDSALYFCASSTPRDRAYNEQFFGPGTRLTVL.

The chain recombines TRBV28 with TRBJ2-4; possible D gene TRBD1, 5 bases. The CDR3 is 16 residues long. From germline, CDR1 is MDHEN and CDR2 SYDVKM. The V gene lost 2 bases and the J gene lost 3 bases, with 14 bases spanning the gap. CDR3: CASSLPPGQGKNIQYF. In DNA, the CDR3 is TGTGCCAGCAGTTTACCCCCTGGGCAGGGCAAAAACATTCAGTACTTC.

The chain links TRBV2 to TRBJ2-7; possible D gene TRBD2, 5 bases. Germline V gene lookup returns CDR1 SNHLY and CDR2 FYNNEI. The CDR3 is 17 residues long. V was cut by 2 bases and J by 0 bases, with 17 bases left in between. CDR3 in DNA: TGTGCCAGCAGTGAAAATTCCGGGGTGGTTAGCTCCTACGAGCAGTACTTC. Translation gives CASSENSGVVSSYEQYF.

For this clone: Other DNA sequences within the sample encode an identical CDR3. The rearrangement links TRBV29-1 to TRBJ1-1; TRBD1 matches at 7 bases. Germline V gives CDR1 SQVTM, CDR2 ANQGSEA. V gave up 6 bases and J gave up 4 bases; unmatched junction bases: 5. The CDR3 has 12 amino acids. DNA of the CDR3: TGCAGCGTCGGACAGGCCGGCACTGAAGCTTTCTTT. Its translation is CSVGQAGTEAFF. Together with reference TRBV29-1 and TRBJ1-1, the CDR3 gives the full variable domain: SAVISQKPSRDICQRGTSLTIQCQVDSQVTMMFWYRQQPGQSLTLIATANQGSEATYESGFVIDKFPISRPNLTFSTLTVSNMSPEDSSIYLCSVGQAGTEAFFGQGTRLTVV.

CDR3 residues: CASSLEGRGTEAFF. The CDR3 DNA sequence: TGCGCCAGCAGCTTGGAAGGGCGGGGCACTGAAGCTTTCTTT. The genes are TRBV5-1 and TRBJ1-1; D gene ambiguous. The V gene's germline CDR1 is SGHRS and CDR2 YFSETQ. The CDR3 has 14 residues. V was trimmed by 0 bases and J by 4 bases, leaving 10 bases between them.

The gene calls are TRBV27 and TRBJ2-7; 7 nucleotides line up with TRBD1. Germline assignment: CDR1 MNHEY and CDR2 SMNVEV (reference sequence). The CDR3 totals 15 residues. Unmatched junction bases numbered 10, after V lost 6 bases and J lost 2 bases. The CDR3 region has the DNA TGTGCCAGCAGCCCCGACAGGGACCCTCCCTACGAGCAGTACTTC. This codes for CASSPDRDPPYEQYF.

The CDR3 protein is CASRSSGGGNNEQFF. The CDR3 DNA is TGTGCCAGCAGGTCAAGCGGGGGGGGAAACAATGAGCAGTTCTTC. V and J are TRBV28 and TRBJ2-1; 10 bases line up with TRBD2. Germline-derived CDR1 and CDR2 are MDHEN and SYDVKM. Losses at the gene ends were 6 bases for V and 5 bases for J; bases not matched to a gene: 7. The CDR3 runs 15 residues. The full variable domain, its missing parts supplied by reference TRBV28 and TRBJ2-1, is DVKVTQSSRYLVKRTGEKVFLECVQDMDHENMFWYRQDPGLGLRLIYFSYDVKMKEKGDIPEGYSVSREKKERFSLILESASTNQTSMYLCASRSSGGGNNEQFFGPGTRLTVL.

This clone appeared a few times. The genes are TRBV30 and TRBJ2-1; D might be TRBD2 (7 bases). From germline, CDR1 is GTSNPN and CDR2 SVGIG (reference sequence). Trimming removed 0 bases at V and 6 bases at J, with 21 bases between. The CDR3 extends over 17 amino acids. The CDR3 loop reads CAWSVGGGPPGRNEQFF. The CDR3 nucleotides are TGTGCCTGGAGTGTAGGGGGGGGACCCCCGGGACGCAATGAGCAGTTCTTC. The variable domain in full, completed from reference TRBV30 and TRBJ2-1, reads SQTIHQWPATLVQPVGSPLSLECTVEGTSNPNLYWYRQAAGRGLQLLFYSVGIGQISSEVPQNLSASRPQDRQFILSSKKLLLSDSGFYLCAWSVGGGPPGRNEQFFGPGTRLTVL.

The chain combines TRBV18 with TRBJ1-5; no firm D call. The length of the CDR3 is 14 residues. Germline V gene lookup returns CDR1 KGHSH and CDR2 LQKENI. V lost 2 bases and J 2 bases, leaving 7 bases between the germline ends. The CDR3 DNA reads TGTGCCAGCTCACCAACCCAGGGCAATCAGCCCCAGCATTTT. Translated, it gives CASSPTQGNQPQHF.

This clone was detected a few times. The CDR3 region has the DNA TGTGCCAGCAGCCGAGACCACAGGGGGTACGAGCAGTACTTC. It encodes CASSRDHRGYEQYF. The J gene is TRBJ2-7, the V gene TRBV4-2, with 8 positions matching TRBD1. Unmatched junction bases numbered 6, after V lost 4 bases and J lost 4 bases. The CDR3 sequence is 14 residues long. CDR1 is LGHNA, CDR2 YNFKEQ, per germline.

The J gene is TRBJ2-3, the V gene TRBV14, with 10 bases that match TRBD2. J lost 2 bases, V lost 2 bases, and 4 bases had no gene match. Germline V lookup: CDR1 SGHDN, CDR2 FVKESK. The CDR3 has 16 amino acids. DNA for the CDR3: TGTGCCAGCAGCCAAATAGCGGGGGGCATCACAGATACGCAGTATTTT. It codes for CASSQIAGGITDTQYF.

The chain recombines TRBV11-1 with TRBJ1-1, with 11 positions matching TRBD1. The V gene end was trimmed by 5 bases and the J gene end by 5 bases; junction bases not matched to a gene: 7. Looked up from germline, CDR1 is SGHAT and CDR2 is FQDESV (reference sequence). This CDR3 has 15 residues. CDR3 region: CASSKDRGQGTEAFF. The CDR3 nucleotides are TGTGCCAGCAGCAAGGACAGGGGGCAGGGGACTGAAGCTTTCTTT.

The CDR3, as DNA: TGTGCCAGTAGGGCTCCGGGACAGGGTAATCAGCCCCAGCATTTT. Its translation: CASRAPGQGNQPQHF. The chain couples TRBV19 to TRBJ1-5, with 9 bases lining up with TRBD1. The CDR3 is 15 amino acids. Trimming at V came to 6 bases and at J to 4 bases, leaving 7 bases not matched to a gene. Per germline, CDR1 LNHDA and CDR2 SQIVND (reference sequence).

The chain uses TRBV12-5 and TRBJ2-2, with TRBD1 matching over 10 bases. The CDR3 has 16 amino acids. Losses at the gene ends were 5 bases for V and 3 bases for J; bases not matched to a gene: 6. Germline V gene sequence: CDR1 LGHNT, CDR2 FRNRAP. In DNA, the CDR3 is TGTGCTAGTGGTCCATCAGGGACAGGGGACACCGGGGAGCTGTTTTTT. Translating gives CASGPSGTGDTGELFF.

The CDR3: CASSPSVQTYGYTF. In nucleotides, the CDR3 is TGCGCCAGCAGCCCTTCGGTCCAGACTTATGGCTACACCTTC. This chain uses TRBV4-1 with TRBJ1-2; D is uncertain. CDR3 length: 14 amino acids. Germline V lookup: CDR1 MGHRA, CDR2 YSYEKL. The V end lost 4 bases, the J end lost 5 bases, and 14 bases lay between the germline ends.

This chain uses TRBV5-1 with TRBJ2-7; possible D gene TRBD1, 6 bases. This CDR3 region has 14 residues. CDR1 and CDR2 (germline): SGHRS, YFSETQ. Deletions cut 3 bases from V and 1 base from J, with 11 bases between. The CDR3 region is CASSSHQGSYEQYF. The DNA of the CDR3 is TGCGCCAGCAGCTCCCACCAGGGGTCCTACGAGCAGTACTTC.